This TCR beta chain was captured in a study of cytomegalovirus exposure and HLA in healthy donors. About the research overall: Out of about 360 genotyped donors, roughly 83% belonged to the Caucasian-associated ancestry cluster. General study results and limits: The authors later found most CMV-associated TCR beta chains appeared HLA-restricted. Exclusion as indistinguishable affected some V segments, including TRBV6-2 and TRBV6-3.

The PCR was carried out with 60 Vbeta primers and 13 Jbeta primers. The data were produced by immunoSEQ multiplex PCR, yet TCRdb's version contains in-frame clones alone and is incomplete. The sample gives 120,000 to 150,000 clones, around 79% of which show up once; approximately 6.3% is in the top ten. Comment on this clone: Its antigen remains unknown.

The CDR3 loop spans 15 amino acids. Germline V lookup: CDR1 SGHAT, CDR2 FQNNGV. The V segment lost 5 bases and the J segment 6 bases; nucleotides outside the gene matches: 10. Material: PBMCs. The chain links TRBV11-2 to TRBJ2-3; 8 bases line up with TRBD2. This receptor was obtained from a woman aged 40-49 years in good health and CMV-seropositive. The CDR3 sequence is CASSEAGRGGDTQYF. The CDR3 bases are TGTGCCAGCAGCGAAGCGGGTCGGGGGGGGGATACGCAGTATTTT.